This T cell receptor (beta chain) was retrieved from a study of shared clonotypes between healthy human individuals. Notes on this clone: The antigen is undetermined. The likely explanation is a read error, given a far larger clone one base away.

The repertoire was sequenced with immunoSEQ multiplex PCR; TCRdb's copy has only in-frame clones and lacks some. The sample comprises 470,000 or so clones, over 70% of which are singletons, and roughly an eighth rests with the top ten. Notes on the study in general: It was anticipated that sequencing depth would influence how many clonotypes donors shared.

The origin of this receptor is a woman aged 40 to 50 in good health. Some clones in this sample may be carry-over from other donors' samples. Sequencing was carried out using PBMCs.

The CDR3 loop reads CASSSPGAGGWYF. The CDR3 nucleotides read TGTGCCAGCAGCTCCCCTGGAGCTGGGGGCTGGTACTTC. The chain is built from TRBV11-2 and TRBJ2-5; perhaps TRBD1 as D (6 bases). There are 13 residues in the CDR3. Germline V gene lookup returns CDR1 SGHAT and CDR2 FQNNGV. The V end was cut by 4 bases, the J end by 13 bases, with 19 bases between. Variable domain in full (rest from reference TRBV11-2 and TRBJ2-5): EAGVAQSPRYKIIEKRQSVAFWCNPISGHATLYWYQQILGQGPKLLIQFQNNGVVDDSQLPKDRFSAERLKGVDSTLKIQPAKLEDSAVYLCASSSPGAGGWYFGPGTRLLVL.